A selection of T cell receptor beta chains follows, all from one sample in a study of Graves' ophthalmopathy and Graves' hyperthyroidism. One entry per CDR3 protein results from TCRdb running MiXCR on the multiplex PCR reads. The sample has over 650,000 distinct CDR3 sequences, roughly 41% seen once. The sample was peripheral blood. These receptors were obtained from an adult man with Graves' ophthalmopathy. Both conserved end residues are part of each CDR3. Fields, in order: V gene, D gene, J gene, clone size, CDR3 protein, CDR3 DNA. The D gene is left open where the match is weak. A clone size is listed for some rows: how often the clone was seen (once, few, many), or a class if it is expanded.

>TRBV4-3|-|TRBJ2-2|-
CASSPSSFGTRSGELFF
TGCGCCAGCAGCCCTTCATCCTTCGGGACGAGATCCGGGGAGCTGTTTTTT
>TRBV24-1|-|TRBJ2-2|many
CATSDLWDTGELFF
TGTGCCACCAGTGATTTGTGGGACACCGGGGAGCTGTTTTTT
>TRBV2|-|TRBJ1-2|many
CASSVYRMLNYGYTF
TGTGCCAGCAGTGTCTACAGGATGCTTAACTATGGCTACACCTTC
>TRBV4-1|TRBD1|TRBJ2-7|few
CASSQDGDRGYEQYF
TGCGCCAGCAGCCAAGATGGGGACAGGGGCTACGAGCAGTACTTC
>TRBV10-3|-|TRBJ1-3|-
CATRSRGNIIYF
TGTGCCACAAGGAGCAGGGGAAACATCATATATTTT
>TRBV20-1|-|TRBJ1-1|few
CSVQGRRGAEAFF
TGCAGTGTTCAAGGCCGGCGGGGGGCTGAAGCTTTCTTT
>TRBV19|-|TRBJ2-7|-
CASAHGRGSYEQYF
TGTGCCAGTGCCCATGGCAGGGGATCCTACGAGCAGTACTTC
>TRBV5-1|-|TRBJ1-4|many
CASSPVMGGVEKLFF
TGCGCCAGCAGCCCGGTGATGGGGGGCGTCGAAAAACTGTTTTTT
>TRBV15|-|TRBJ1-4|-
CATSRDWPGANEKLFF
TGTGCCACCAGCAGAGATTGGCCAGGGGCTAATGAAAAACTGTTTTTT
>TRBV29-1|-|TRBJ1-3|many
CSVESGPGNTIYF
TGCAGCGTTGAATCCGGACCTGGAAACACCATATATTTT
>TRBV5-1|-|TRBJ1-1|many
CASSPAGPGNTEAFF
TGCGCCAGCAGCCCGGCGGGGCCGGGGAACACTGAAGCTTTCTTT
>TRBV24-1|TRBD2|TRBJ2-3|-
CATNGGGADTQYF
TGTGCCACCAACGGGGGGGGAGCAGATACGCAGTATTTT
>TRBV7-9|TRBD1|TRBJ1-4|once
CAIDRGEKLFF
TGTGCCATCGACAGGGGTGAAAAACTGTTTTTT
>TRBV20-1|-|TRBJ1-5|many
CSARDPGNNQPQHF
TGCAGTGCTAGAGATCCTGGGAACAATCAGCCCCAGCATTTT
>TRBV2|TRBD1|TRBJ1-4|many
CASRKPGQGRKLFF
TGTGCCAGCAGAAAACCGGGACAGGGGCGCAAACTGTTTTTT
>TRBV7-8|TRBD2|TRBJ2-7|many
CASSRDRGAYEQYF
TGTGCCAGCAGCCGGGACCGGGGGGCCTACGAGCAGTACTTC
>TRBV10-3|-|TRBJ2-7|-
CAIGRYYEQYF
TGTGCCATAGGACGGTACTACGAGCAGTACTTC
>TRBV25-1|TRBD1|TRBJ1-1|-
CASTVGQGREAFF
TGTGCCAGCACGGTTGGACAGGGGCGTGAAGCTTTCTTT
>TRBV7-8|-|TRBJ1-1|-
CASSQEIVSEAFF
TGTGCCAGCAGCCAAGAAATAGTCTCTGAAGCTTTCTTT
>TRBV25-1|TRBD1|TRBJ1-1|-
CASSEWGTGWNTEAFF
TGTGCCAGCAGTGAATGGGGGACAGGGTGGAACACTGAAGCTTTCTTT
>TRBV2|-|TRBJ2-6|-
CASSELGDGATVLTF
TGTGCCAGCAGTGAGCTGGGTGACGGGGCCACCGTCCTGACTTTC
>TRBV24-1|TRBD2|TRBJ2-2|many
CATSTTGLAGAGELFF
TGTGCCACCAGCACAACGGGACTAGCGGGAGCCGGGGAGCTGTTTTTT
>TRBV10-2|-|TRBJ2-5|-
CASSTLAGVTGGQETQYF
TGCGCCAGCTCGACCCTAGCGGGGGTGACAGGGGGCCAAGAGACCCAGTACTTC
>TRBV11-2|TRBD1|TRBJ1-5|-
CASSFGTGERGPQHF
TGTGCCAGCAGCTTCGGGACAGGGGAAAGGGGTCCCCAGCATTTT
>TRBV7-8|-|TRBJ1-4|many
CASSGRLLTNEKLFF
TGTGCCAGCAGCGGCCGACTGCTCACTAATGAAAAACTGTTTTTT
>TRBV14|-|TRBJ1-1|many
CASSQWGTEAFF
TGTGCCAGCAGCCAATGGGGGACTGAAGCTTTCTTT
>TRBV5-1|-|TRBJ2-5|-
CASSVGAETQYF
TGCGCCAGCAGCGTCGGGGCTGAGACCCAGTACTTC
>TRBV4-2|TRBD1|TRBJ2-7|-
CASSQDVGTGGAYEQYF
TGTGCCAGCAGCCAAGATGTTGGCACAGGGGGAGCCTACGAGCAGTACTTC
>TRBV2|-|TRBJ1-5|few
CASSRSGGFGGSQPQHF
TGTGCCAGCAGTAGGAGTGGGGGGTTTGGGGGATCTCAGCCCCAGCATTTT
>TRBV24-1|-|TRBJ2-7|-
CATAEQGNYEQYF
TGTGCCACCGCAGAACAGGGAAACTACGAGCAGTACTTC
>TRBV7-2|-|TRBJ1-1|many
CASSPSKGSTEAFF
TGTGCCAGCAGCCCCTCGAAGGGGAGCACTGAAGCTTTCTTT
>TRBV10-3|-|TRBJ1-5|-
CAISVQGHRDSNQPQHF
TGTGCCATCAGTGTTCAGGGCCACCGGGATAGCAATCAGCCCCAGCATTTT
>TRBV9|TRBD1|TRBJ1-6|-
CASSQREGQYNSPLHF
TGTGCCAGCTCACAACGCGAGGGACAGTATAATTCACCCCTCCACTTT
>TRBV29-1|TRBD1|TRBJ1-2|-
CSWGQPNSYTF
TGCAGCTGGGGACAGCCTAACAGCTACACCTTC
>TRBV5-5|-|TRBJ1-2|few
CASSWRGGREGYGYTF
TGTGCCAGCAGCTGGCGAGGCGGACGTGAAGGCTATGGCTACACCTTC
>TRBV2|-|TRBJ1-1|-
CASNPTGPTTEAFF
TGTGCCAGCAACCCGACAGGTCCGACCACTGAAGCTTTCTTT
>TRBV7-9|TRBD1|TRBJ2-5|many
CASSRISTGLEGETQYF
TGTGCCAGCAGCCGAATCTCGACAGGGTTAGAGGGAGAGACCCAGTACTTC
>TRBV24-1|TRBD1|TRBJ2-1|-
CATRTGESYNEQFF
TGTGCCACCAGAACAGGGGAATCCTACAATGAGCAGTTCTTC
>TRBV6-6|-|TRBJ1-5|few
CASTQQGYGNQPQHF
TGTGCCAGCACCCAACAGGGATATGGCAATCAGCCCCAGCATTTT
>TRBV6-6|TRBD1|TRBJ1-1|-
CASSYGFAGQGFTEAFF
TGTGCCAGCAGTTACGGGTTCGCCGGACAGGGGTTCACTGAAGCTTTCTTT
>TRBV29-1|TRBD2|TRBJ2-7|few
CSVDRSGRANEQYF
TGCAGCGTTGACCGGAGCGGGAGGGCCAATGAGCAGTACTTC
>TRBV7-8|-|TRBJ2-5|-
CASSLEGGTPEETQYF
TGTGCCAGCAGCTTAGAGGGCGGGACACCCGAAGAGACCCAGTACTTC
>TRBV10-3|TRBD1|TRBJ1-2|-
CAITEGQAGYTF
TGTGCCATCACCGAGGGACAGGCAGGCTACACCTTC
>TRBV7-9|-|TRBJ1-3|many
CASSSRRAQRGNTIYF
TGTGCCAGCAGCTCACGCCGGGCCCAGCGGGGAAACACCATATATTTT
>TRBV9|-|TRBJ1-5|many
CASSVVRDVQPQHF
TGTGCCAGCAGCGTCGTCAGGGATGTTCAGCCCCAGCATTTT
>TRBV7-9|TRBD1|TRBJ2-7|many
CASSLSGTGDTEQYF
TGTGCCAGCAGCTTAAGTGGGACAGGGGACACCGAGCAGTACTTC
>TRBV10-3|-|TRBJ1-2|-
CAISSRGGWAYTF
TGTGCCATCAGCTCCCGGGGCGGATGGGCCTACACCTTC